These T cell receptor beta chains were read from a single sample in a study of T cell responses to AZD1222 COVID-19 vaccine. This table comes from immunoSEQ multiplex PCR, and its TCRdb copy is limited to in-frame clones, with some not included. The sample contains 110,000 or so clones, 70% to 90% of which appear only once. The sequenced sample was peripheral blood, obtained on day 0 of AZD1222 vaccination. These receptors originate from an adult in good health. CDR3s include the opening cysteine and the closing phenylalanine or tryptophan. Fields, in order: CDR3 protein, D gene, J gene, V gene. D genes are given only for firm matches.

cdr3_aa: CASSSSSFEGVTDTQYF; d_call: NA; j_call: TRBJ2-3; v_call: TRBV7-2
cdr3_aa: CAISPKTGGYEQYF; d_call: TRBD1; j_call: TRBJ2-7; v_call: TRBV10-3
cdr3_aa: CASSLGGLAGAYEQYF; d_call: TRBD2; j_call: TRBJ2-7; v_call: TRBV7-3
cdr3_aa: CASSRLAGGYEQYF; d_call: TRBD2; j_call: TRBJ2-7; v_call: TRBV7-2
cdr3_aa: CAGQSRNSPLHF; d_call: NA; j_call: TRBJ1-6; v_call: TRBV28
cdr3_aa: CASSLERSQTDTQYF; d_call: NA; j_call: TRBJ2-3; v_call: TRBV7-9
cdr3_aa: CASSTPRGVTEAFF; d_call: TRBD1; j_call: TRBJ1-1; v_call: TRBV19
cdr3_aa: CASSLSNGPSTDTQYF; d_call: NA; j_call: TRBJ2-3; v_call: TRBV5-1
cdr3_aa: CASSLPLQVYTEAFF; d_call: NA; j_call: TRBJ1-1; v_call: TRBV28
cdr3_aa: CASRGQGGYTDTQYF; d_call: TRBD1; j_call: TRBJ2-3; v_call: TRBV19
cdr3_aa: CASSYLGSTWAEAFF; d_call: NA; j_call: TRBJ1-1; v_call: TRBV6-2/TRBV6-3
cdr3_aa: CASSLAGRSDTQYF; d_call: NA; j_call: TRBJ2-3; v_call: TRBV7-9
cdr3_aa: CASGLVLGRLSYEQYF; d_call: NA; j_call: TRBJ2-7; v_call: TRBV12-5
cdr3_aa: CASSLVRGETEKLFF; d_call: NA; j_call: TRBJ1-4; v_call: TRBV7-9
cdr3_aa: CASSQVASGGSLFYAPEQFF; d_call: TRBD2; j_call: TRBJ2-1; v_call: TRBV3-1/TRBV3-2
cdr3_aa: CASSLAALAGEAYEQYF; d_call: NA; j_call: TRBJ2-7; v_call: TRBV5-5
cdr3_aa: CATSDVGPAGATEAFF; d_call: NA; j_call: TRBJ1-1; v_call: TRBV24-1
cdr3_aa: CASRLAGNYGYTF; d_call: NA; j_call: TRBJ1-2; v_call: TRBV12-3/TRBV12-4
cdr3_aa: CASSPPSIYGYTF; d_call: NA; j_call: TRBJ1-2; v_call: TRBV18
cdr3_aa: CASSFLQDTEAFF; d_call: NA; j_call: TRBJ1-1; v_call: TRBV12-3/TRBV12-4
cdr3_aa: CASSENTGTGAFF; d_call: NA; j_call: TRBJ1-1; v_call: TRBV6-1
cdr3_aa: CASSQDGDFYEQYF; d_call: NA; j_call: TRBJ2-7; v_call: TRBV4-1
cdr3_aa: CATSRGGEKLFF; d_call: NA; j_call: TRBJ1-4; v_call: TRBV15
cdr3_aa: CASSLGQEVSYGYTF; d_call: TRBD1; j_call: TRBJ1-2; v_call: TRBV11-2
cdr3_aa: CASSSQGDTEAFF; d_call: TRBD1; j_call: TRBJ1-1; v_call: TRBV9
cdr3_aa: CASSYGLAGVSGELFF; d_call: TRBD2; j_call: TRBJ2-2; v_call: TRBV6-5
cdr3_aa: CASSKGPRASGRPPEELFF; d_call: NA; j_call: TRBJ2-2; v_call: TRBV21-1
cdr3_aa: CASSSSRDGTGELFF; d_call: NA; j_call: TRBJ2-2; v_call: TRBV7-9
cdr3_aa: CASSYGQLNNEQFF; d_call: NA; j_call: TRBJ2-1; v_call: TRBV6-6
cdr3_aa: CASLSGGSEQYF; d_call: TRBD1; j_call: TRBJ2-7; v_call: TRBV6-5
cdr3_aa: CASSQEKDSAYEQYF; d_call: NA; j_call: TRBJ2-7; v_call: TRBV4-2
cdr3_aa: CATSAHGSTDTQYF; d_call: NA; j_call: TRBJ2-3; v_call: TRBV24-1
cdr3_aa: CASSLGFVSFEQYF; d_call: NA; j_call: TRBJ2-7; v_call: TRBV7-2
cdr3_aa: CASSDSGSGANVLTF; d_call: NA; j_call: TRBJ2-6; v_call: TRBV5-1
cdr3_aa: CASSMGVDTEAFF; d_call: NA; j_call: TRBJ1-1; v_call: TRBV19
cdr3_aa: CASSPRVGNTIYF; d_call: NA; j_call: TRBJ1-3; v_call: TRBV4-2
cdr3_aa: CASSVGKDQVSNSPLHF; d_call: NA; j_call: TRBJ1-6; v_call: TRBV9
cdr3_aa: CASSQGAGGLNYGYTF; d_call: TRBD1; j_call: TRBJ1-2; v_call: TRBV3-1/TRBV3-2
cdr3_aa: CSAYNTGELFF; d_call: NA; j_call: TRBJ2-2; v_call: TRBV20-1
cdr3_aa: CASSQDPTSPYSPLHF; d_call: NA; j_call: TRBJ1-6; v_call: TRBV4-1
cdr3_aa: CASTGIPLENTIYF; d_call: NA; j_call: TRBJ1-3; v_call: TRBV6-5
cdr3_aa: CASSFGTSRNLHF; d_call: NA; j_call: TRBJ1-6; v_call: TRBV12-3/TRBV12-4
cdr3_aa: CASSWSSAEAGFEQYF; d_call: NA; j_call: TRBJ2-7; v_call: TRBV27
cdr3_aa: CASSPPNNANTGELFF; d_call: NA; j_call: TRBJ2-2; v_call: TRBV18
cdr3_aa: CASSPPTGNNSPLHF; d_call: NA; j_call: TRBJ1-6; v_call: TRBV18
cdr3_aa: CASSLRQGENIQYF; d_call: TRBD1; j_call: TRBJ2-4; v_call: TRBV7-2
cdr3_aa: CASSLGQGQYEQYF; d_call: TRBD1; j_call: TRBJ2-7; v_call: TRBV7-3
cdr3_aa: CASLGQGRTEAFF; d_call: TRBD1; j_call: TRBJ1-1; v_call: TRBV11-3
cdr3_aa: CASSFGRAHERQETQYF; d_call: NA; j_call: TRBJ2-5; v_call: TRBV27
cdr3_aa: CASSPSAGGNYGYTF; d_call: TRBD1; j_call: TRBJ1-2; v_call: TRBV7-9
cdr3_aa: CAISNPRAEAAFF; d_call: NA; j_call: TRBJ1-1; v_call: TRBV10-3
cdr3_aa: CATSDFARGYGYTF; d_call: NA; j_call: TRBJ1-2; v_call: TRBV24-1
cdr3_aa: CASSQLASSSYEQYF; d_call: NA; j_call: TRBJ2-7; v_call: TRBV5-1
cdr3_aa: CASSNEGYQSGYTF; d_call: NA; j_call: TRBJ1-2; v_call: TRBV7-9